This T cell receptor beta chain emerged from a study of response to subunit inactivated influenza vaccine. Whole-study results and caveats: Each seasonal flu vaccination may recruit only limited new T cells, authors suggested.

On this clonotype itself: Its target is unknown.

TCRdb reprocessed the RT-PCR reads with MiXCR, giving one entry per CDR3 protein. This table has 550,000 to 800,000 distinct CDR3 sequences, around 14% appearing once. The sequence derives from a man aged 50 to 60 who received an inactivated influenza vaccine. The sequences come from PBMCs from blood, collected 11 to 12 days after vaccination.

This CDR3 is CASSATAGIVGYTF. Here the CDR3 DNA reads TGTGCCAGCAGTGCCACGGCGGGGATTGTCGGCTACACCTTC. J is TRBJ1-2 and V is TRBV12-3 or TRBV12-4; D remains ambiguous. The CDR3 sequence is 14 residues long. Trimming left V 5 bases short and J 8 bases short, with 18 bases between.